The clone carrying this T cell receptor beta chain was found once. Repertoires were generated with immunoSEQ multiplex PCR, while TCRdb's copy carries only in-frame clones and drops some. Among fewer than 700,000 clones listed, 85% to 90% were seen once. This sample was taken from a study of blood T cell repertoires in COVID-19. The CDR3 length is 15 residues. V lost 5 bases and J 4 bases, leaving 16 bases between the germline ends. Germline V gives CDR1 SGHRS, CDR2 YFSETQ. This chain uses TRBV5-1 with TRBJ2-1, with a possible D match to TRBD2 (7 bases). The clonotype was recovered from a woman aged 50 to 60 with COVID-19, enrolled during active disease. Sequencing input: peripheral blood. CDR3 nucleotide sequence: TGCGCCAGCAGAATACAGGGAGGGCCTTACAATGAGCAGTTCTTC. Protein: CASRIQGGPYNEQFF.